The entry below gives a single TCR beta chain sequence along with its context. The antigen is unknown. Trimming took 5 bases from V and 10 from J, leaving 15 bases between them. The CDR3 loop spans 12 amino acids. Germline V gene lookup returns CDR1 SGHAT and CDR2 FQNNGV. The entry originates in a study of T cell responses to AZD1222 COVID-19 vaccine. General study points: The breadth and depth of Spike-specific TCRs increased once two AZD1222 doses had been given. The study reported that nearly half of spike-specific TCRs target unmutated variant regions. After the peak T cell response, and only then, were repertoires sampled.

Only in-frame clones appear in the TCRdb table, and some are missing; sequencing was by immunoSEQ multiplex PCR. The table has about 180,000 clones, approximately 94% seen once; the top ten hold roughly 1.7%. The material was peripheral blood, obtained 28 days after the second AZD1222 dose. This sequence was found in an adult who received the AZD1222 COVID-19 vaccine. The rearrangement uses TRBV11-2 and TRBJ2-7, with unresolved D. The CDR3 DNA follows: TGTGCCAGCAGCCGTGAAGACGGGTATCAGTACTTC. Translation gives CASSREDGYQYF.